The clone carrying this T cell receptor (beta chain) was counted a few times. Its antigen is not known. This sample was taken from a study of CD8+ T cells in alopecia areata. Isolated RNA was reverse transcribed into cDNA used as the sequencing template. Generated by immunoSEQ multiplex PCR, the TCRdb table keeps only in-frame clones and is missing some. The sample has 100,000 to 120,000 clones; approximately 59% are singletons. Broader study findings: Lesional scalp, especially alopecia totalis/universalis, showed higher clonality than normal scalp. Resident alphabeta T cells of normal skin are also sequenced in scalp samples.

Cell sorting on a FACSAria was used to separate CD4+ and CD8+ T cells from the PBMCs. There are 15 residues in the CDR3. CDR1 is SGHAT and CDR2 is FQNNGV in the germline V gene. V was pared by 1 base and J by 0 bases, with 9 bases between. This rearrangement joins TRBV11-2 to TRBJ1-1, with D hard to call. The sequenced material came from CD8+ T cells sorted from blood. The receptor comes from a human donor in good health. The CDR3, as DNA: TGTGCCAGCAGCTTAGCCCCGGCACTGAACACTGAAGCTTTCTTT. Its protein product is CASSLAPALNTEAFF.